A selection of T cell receptor beta chains follows, all from one sample in a study of metastatic and nonmetastatic thyroid tumors. TCRdb recomputed clones from the PCR reads via MiXCR. Here the sample spans some 20,000 clones, roughly 11% being singletons. The sequencing input was blood. All receptors derive from a female donor with papillary thyroid cancer or a benign thyroid nodule (not recorded which). Some clones in this sample may be carry-over from other donors' samples. The conserved cysteine and the conserved F or W are not part of the CDR3 here. Fields, in order: J gene, D gene, V gene, CDR3 length, CDR3 protein. The D gene is left open where the match is weak.

>TRBJ2-7|TRBD1|TRBV19|13
ASSPGQGATYEQY
>TRBJ2-2|.|TRBV5-1|13
ASSLEPGADGELF
>TRBJ1-1|.|TRBV6-5|11
ASSYSRLGEAF
>TRBJ2-5|.|TRBV20-1|12
SAPGTSDPETQY
>TRBJ1-6|.|TRBV27|13
ASSLSWQGKTPLH
>TRBJ1-1|.|TRBV28|14
ASSFRRASLNTEAF
>TRBJ2-5|.|TRBV6-1|13
ASSEPYRSQETQY
>TRBJ2-7|.|TRBV6-1|11
ASSRDATYEQY
>TRBJ2-7|TRBD1|TRBV5-4|12
ASSSGTGRYEQY
>TRBJ1-2|.|TRBV27|13
ASSLSVAGAGGYT
>TRBJ1-2|.|TRBV2|10
ASSENFRGYT
>TRBJ1-5|.|TRBV28|12
ASSSQGERQPQH
>TRBJ2-1|.|TRBV25-1|10
ASSGAGRWQF
>TRBJ2-2|TRBD1|TRBV11-1|13
ASSRGTGGSGEPF
>TRBJ1-2|.|TRBV28|12
ASSPSTGNYGYT
>TRBJ2-2|.|TRBV7-3|10
ASSLSIGELF
>TRBJ1-2|TRBD1|TRBV11-2|12
ASSPRGQGYGYT
>TRBJ2-1|TRBD1|TRBV28|15
ASSTSGTGTVRNEQF
>TRBJ2-5|TRBD1|TRBV15|13
AISSRDRGQETQY
>TRBJ1-2|.|TRBV4-1|12
ARSQDLRSAHYT
>TRBJ2-1|.|TRBV5-1|12
ASSLQVSYNEQF
>TRBJ2-5|TRBD2|TRBV11-2|13
ASSLGLAVYEIQY
>TRBJ2-7|TRBD1|TRBV12-3/TRBV12-4|15
ASSFVPWDRGTYEQY
>TRBJ1-1|TRBD1|TRBV5-1|14
ASSLDLTGMSTEAF
>TRBJ1-2|.|TRBV7-2|13
ASSPGTVTNYGYT
>TRBJ2-1|TRBD2|TRBV28|14
ASSLLAGGSYNEQF
>TRBJ1-4|TRBD1|TRBV20-1|16
SATPGTGPAYSAEKLF
>TRBJ2-1|TRBD2|TRBV7-7|13
ASSPTSGTYNEQF
>TRBJ1-1|.|TRBV10-3|11
AISQSRATEAF
>TRBJ2-1|TRBD2|TRBV5-4|13
ASSFSSGRYNEQF
>TRBJ2-3|TRBD2|TRBV11-2|15
ASSSPELANSTDTQY
>TRBJ1-4|.|TRBV4-3|13
ASSQTPATNEKLF
>TRBJ1-1|TRBD1|TRBV19|13
AITLRRGPNTEAF
>TRBJ2-2|TRBD2|TRBV4-3|14
ASSQDLGGSTGELF
>TRBJ2-2|TRBD2|TRBV27|13
ASRILAGRAGELF
>TRBJ2-7|TRBD2|TRBV6-1|16
ASSGWTSGRAFRGEQY
>TRBJ2-5|.|TRBV7-2|11
ASSPFSQETQH
>TRBJ1-6|TRBD1|TRBV11-2|15
ASSSTDRAQVNSPLH
>TRBJ2-5|.|TRBV7-9|15
ASSLGPLEGPQETQY
>TRBJ2-1|.|TRBV19|10
ASSPLDNEQF
>TRBJ2-2|.|TRBV19|12
ASTPIVWGGELF